The T cell receptor (beta chain) under discussion was sequenced for a study of CD8 T cells in Susac syndrome. Study as a whole: When their blood was taken, the Susac syndrome patients had either not yet had any therapy, were taking corticosteroids, or were taking intravenous immunoglobulin alone.

There are 13 residues in the CDR3. The V gene lost 4 bases and the J gene lost 1 base, with 7 bases spanning the gap. Germline CDR1 SEHNR, CDR2 FQNEAQ (reference sequence). Random hexamers served to reverse transcribe roughly 0.5 to 1 ug RNA. TCRdb re-analysed the immunoSEQ multiplex PCR reads in MiXCR, keeping a single row per CDR3 protein. Found here are around 200,000 distinct CDR3 sequences, around 95% of them singletons; the top ten hold around 0.16%. Material for sequencing was CD8+ T cells from PBMCs. The receptor was isolated from a human donor with Susac syndrome. The rearrangement uses TRBV7-9 and TRBJ1-2; no reliable D call. This CDR3 reads CASSSRINYGYTF. DNA for the CDR3: TGTGCCAGCAGCTCTAGGATTAACTATGGCTACACCTTC.